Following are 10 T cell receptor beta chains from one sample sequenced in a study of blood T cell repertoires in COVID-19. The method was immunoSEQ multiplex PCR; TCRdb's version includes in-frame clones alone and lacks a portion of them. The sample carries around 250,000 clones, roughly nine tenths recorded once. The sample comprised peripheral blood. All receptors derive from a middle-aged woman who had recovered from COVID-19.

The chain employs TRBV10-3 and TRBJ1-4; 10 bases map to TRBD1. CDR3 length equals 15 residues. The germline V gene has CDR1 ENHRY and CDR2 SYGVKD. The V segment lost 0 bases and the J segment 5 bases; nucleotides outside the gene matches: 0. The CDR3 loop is CAISESGQGNEKLFF. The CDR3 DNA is TGTGCCATCAGTGAGTCGGGACAGGGGAATGAAAAACTGTTTTTT.

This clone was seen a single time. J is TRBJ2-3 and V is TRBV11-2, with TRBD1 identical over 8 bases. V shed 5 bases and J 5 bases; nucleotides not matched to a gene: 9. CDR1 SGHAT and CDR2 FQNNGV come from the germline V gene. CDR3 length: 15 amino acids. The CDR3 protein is CASSPLGQGGDTQYF. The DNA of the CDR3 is TGTGCCAGCAGCCCCCTCGGACAGGGAGGAGATACGCAGTATTTT.

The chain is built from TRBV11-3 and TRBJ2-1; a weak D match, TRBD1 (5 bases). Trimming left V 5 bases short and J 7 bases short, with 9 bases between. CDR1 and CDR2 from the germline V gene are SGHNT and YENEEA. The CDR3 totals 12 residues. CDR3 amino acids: CASSRQTNEQFF. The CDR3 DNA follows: TGTGCCAGCAGCCGACAGACAAATGAGCAGTTCTTC.

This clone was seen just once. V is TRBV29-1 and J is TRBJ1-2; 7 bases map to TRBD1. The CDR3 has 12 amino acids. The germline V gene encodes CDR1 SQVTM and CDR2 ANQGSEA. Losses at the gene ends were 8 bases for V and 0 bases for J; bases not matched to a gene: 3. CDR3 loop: CSSGQANYGYTF. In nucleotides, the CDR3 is TGCAGCTCTGGACAGGCTAACTATGGCTACACCTTC.

CDR3 sequence (DNA): TGTGCCAGCAGTTTCCCGCCCCGGTGTACGGATGGCTACACCTTC. This codes for CASSFPPRCTDGYTF. V and J are TRBV27 and TRBJ1-2; the D is unclear. Trimming left V 3 bases short and J 6 bases short, with 17 bases between. The CDR3 consists of 15 residues. The germline CDR1 and CDR2 sequences are MNHEY and SMNVEV (reference sequence).

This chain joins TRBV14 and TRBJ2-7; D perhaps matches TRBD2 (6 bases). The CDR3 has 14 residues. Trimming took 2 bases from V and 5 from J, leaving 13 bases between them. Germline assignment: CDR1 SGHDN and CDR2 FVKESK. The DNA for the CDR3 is TGTGCCAGCAGCCAATTGGGCGGGACCGACGAGCAGTACGTC. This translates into CASSQLGGTDEQYV.

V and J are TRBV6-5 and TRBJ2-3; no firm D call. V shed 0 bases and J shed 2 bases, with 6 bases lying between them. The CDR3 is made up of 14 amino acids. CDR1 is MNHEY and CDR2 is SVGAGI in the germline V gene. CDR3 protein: CASSYSRYTDTQYF. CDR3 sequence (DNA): TGTGCCAGCAGTTACTCGAGGTACACAGATACGCAGTATTTT.

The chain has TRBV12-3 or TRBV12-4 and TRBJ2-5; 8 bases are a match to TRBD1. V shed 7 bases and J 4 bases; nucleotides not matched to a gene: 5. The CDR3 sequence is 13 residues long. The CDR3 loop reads CASTRGQAETQYF. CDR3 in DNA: TGTGCCAGCACCAGGGGACAGGCAGAGACCCAGTACTTC.

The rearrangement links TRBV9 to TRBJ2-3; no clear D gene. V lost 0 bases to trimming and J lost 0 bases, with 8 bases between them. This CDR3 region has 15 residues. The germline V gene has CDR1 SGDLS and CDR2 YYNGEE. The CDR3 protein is CASSVDLGSTDTQYF. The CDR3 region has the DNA TGTGCCAGCAGCGTAGATCTAGGCAGCACAGATACGCAGTATTTT.

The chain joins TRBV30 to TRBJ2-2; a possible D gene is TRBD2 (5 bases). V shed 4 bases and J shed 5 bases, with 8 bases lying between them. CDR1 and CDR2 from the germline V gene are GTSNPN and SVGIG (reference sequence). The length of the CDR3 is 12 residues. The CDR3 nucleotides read TGTGCCTGGACTAGCATTACCGGGGAGCTGTTTTTT. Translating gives CAWTSITGELFF.